The rows below give T cell receptor beta chains drawn from one sample of a study of blood T cell repertoires in COVID-19. Method: immunoSEQ multiplex PCR; TCRdb's copy keeps in-frame clones and lacks some. The sample yields about 74,000 clones, about nine tenths seen once. Sequenced sample: peripheral blood. All receptors derive from a human donor in a cohort sampled during active COVID-19. Both conserved end residues are part of each CDR3. Each record gives: J gene, V gene, D gene, clone size, CDR3 DNA, CDR3 protein. The D gene is left open where the match is weak. The size of a clone is reported for some rows only, either as once, few or many, or as a class for expanded clones.

>TRBJ2-1|TRBV4-1|-|-
TGCGCCAGCAGCCAAGATGAGTTGAGGGAGCAGTTCTTC
CASSQDELREQFF
>TRBJ2-3|TRBV9|TRBD1|-
TGTGCCAGCAGCGCGAGGGACAGGGGGACCGACACAGATACGCAGTATTTT
CASSARDRGTDTDTQYF
>TRBJ2-1|TRBV11-2|TRBD2|few
TGTGCCAGCAGCTTAAGGCTAGGGGGACTAGCGAGTTCCTACAATGAGCAGTTCTTC
CASSLRLGGLASSYNEQFF
>TRBJ2-5|TRBV11-2|-|-
TGTGCCAGCAGCTTAGGTTGGGGAGGAGGAGAGACCCAGTACTTC
CASSLGWGGGETQYF
>TRBJ2-2|TRBV2|-|-
TGTGCCAGCAGTGATATAACGGGCGGGGAGCTGTTTTTT
CASSDITGGELFF
>TRBJ2-1|TRBV6-5|TRBD2|-
TGTGCCAGCAGGCAAGCGGGAGACACCTACAATGAGCAGTTCTTC
CASRQAGDTYNEQFF
>TRBJ1-2|TRBV24-1|-|once
TGTGCCACCAGTGAGGGGGGACGGTCGCGCTATGGCTACACCTTC
CATSEGGRSRYGYTF
>TRBJ2-7|TRBV30|TRBD2|-
TGTGCCTGGAAACTAGCGGGAGGGTACGAGCAGTACTTC
CAWKLAGGYEQYF
>TRBJ1-2|TRBV15|-|-
TGTGCCACCAGCGGCCGAATGTCGACAGAGTATGGCTACACCTTC
CATSGRMSTEYGYTF
>TRBJ2-1|TRBV5-1|-|-
TGCGCCAGCAGCTTCGTCAGCGATTACAATGAGCAGTTCTTC
CASSFVSDYNEQFF
>TRBJ1-4|TRBV3-1/TRBV3-2|-|-
TGTGCCAGCAGCCACGGGGGTTTCACTAATGAAAAACTGTTTTTT
CASSHGGFTNEKLFF
>TRBJ2-7|TRBV4-3|TRBD2|-
TGCGCCAGCAGCCAAGATAGACTAGCGGGGGCCTACGAGCAGTACTTC
CASSQDRLAGAYEQYF
>TRBJ2-7|TRBV27|-|once
TGTGCCAGCAGTTTCGTTGTAGCGGACGGTTCCTACGAGCAGTACTTC
CASSFVVADGSYEQYF
>TRBJ1-1|TRBV5-5|-|-
TGTGCCAGCAGCTTAGCCGGGGTAGACACTGAAGCTTTCTTT
CASSLAGVDTEAFF
>TRBJ2-6|TRBV10-3|-|-
TGTGCCATCAGTTTTCACGGGGACTCTGGGGCCAACGTCCTGACTTTC
CAISFHGDSGANVLTF
>TRBJ1-4|TRBV27|-|once
TGTGCCAGCAGTTCCGGGGACATTAATGAAAAACTGTTTTTT
CASSSGDINEKLFF
>TRBJ2-4|TRBV7-2|TRBD1|-
TGTGCCAGCAGCTTCGAACAGGGGGTGGCCAAAAACATTCAGTACTTC
CASSFEQGVAKNIQYF
>TRBJ2-7|TRBV27|TRBD1|-
TGTGCCAGCAGTTTGAGACAGGGCTACGAGCAGTACTTC
CASSLRQGYEQYF
>TRBJ2-7|TRBV30|TRBD2|once
TGTGCCTGGAGCGATTACGTCCTGACTAGCGGGAGAGGCGAGCAGTACTTC
CAWSDYVLTSGRGEQYF
>TRBJ2-1|TRBV24-1|TRBD1|-
TGTGCCACCAGTGTCGGGGACAGGGGCTACAATGAGCAGTTCTTC
CATSVGDRGYNEQFF
>TRBJ2-5|TRBV5-4|TRBD1|-
TGTGCCAGCAGCTTGTGGCAGGGGGAAGAGACCCAGTACTTC
CASSLWQGEETQYF
>TRBJ2-3|TRBV9|-|medium-sized
TGTGCCAGCAGCGGGCGGAGCCTCACAGATACGCAGTATTTT
CASSGRSLTDTQYF
>TRBJ2-5|TRBV15|TRBD2|-
TGTGCCACCAGCAGAGCCACTAGCGGGAGTGGAGAGACCCAGTACTTC
CATSRATSGSGETQYF
>TRBJ2-3|TRBV28|-|-
TGTGCCAGCAGTTTGGCTAGCGGCACAGATACGCAGTATTTT
CASSLASGTDTQYF
>TRBJ2-1|TRBV7-6|-|once
TGTGCCAGCAGGGACCCGGCGGGGAATGAGCAGTTCTTC
CASRDPAGNEQFF
>TRBJ2-3|TRBV9|TRBD2|-
TGTGCCAGCAGCGAACTAGCGGGATCATCGGATACGCAGTATTTT
CASSELAGSSDTQYF
>TRBJ1-1|TRBV7-2|TRBD1|-
TGTGCCAGCAGCTTAATCACAGGGGTCAGTGAAGCTTTCTTT
CASSLITGVSEAFF
>TRBJ2-1|TRBV14|TRBD2|-
TGTGCCAGCAGCCAAAGTCGACTAGCGGGAGCCTACAATGAGCAGTTCTTC
CASSQSRLAGAYNEQFF
>TRBJ1-3|TRBV11-2|TRBD1|-
TGTGCCAGCAGCTTAGAAAGGACAGGGTCTGGAAACACCATATATTTT
CASSLERTGSGNTIYF
>TRBJ2-5|TRBV9|-|-
TGTGCCAGCAGCGCCGGCACAGGGCCAGGGAAAGAGACCCAGTACTTC
CASSAGTGPGKETQYF
>TRBJ2-3|TRBV3-1/TRBV3-2|-|-
TGTGCCAGCAGCAAACTAGCAGTAAGCACAGATACGCAGTATTTT
CASSKLAVSTDTQYF
>TRBJ2-1|TRBV19|-|-
TGTGCCAGTAGTATAGTCCAGGGCCCCATGAATGAGCAGTTCTTC
CASSIVQGPMNEQFF
>TRBJ2-5|TRBV18|-|-
TGTGCCAGCTCACTAACTCAAGAGACCCAGTACTTC
CASSLTQETQYF
>TRBJ2-3|TRBV27|-|-
TGTGCCAGCAGATGGGGGCTGAGACAGCCGGTAGATACGCAGTATTTT
CASRWGLRQPVDTQYF
>TRBJ1-1|TRBV10-3|-|-
TGTGCCATCAGTGAGGAAGGGGCCTCGGTGGAGAAAGCTTTCTTT
CAISEEGASVEKAFF
>TRBJ2-1|TRBV4-2|TRBD1|-
TGTGCCAGCAGCCAAGACAGGGGGCATAGTGAGCAGTTCTTC
CASSQDRGHSEQFF
>TRBJ1-4|TRBV6-5|TRBD1|-
TGTGCCAGCAGTCGACAGGGGACTAATGAAAAACTGTTTTTT
CASSRQGTNEKLFF
>TRBJ2-2|TRBV5-4|TRBD2|-
TGTGCCAGCAGCGACGGCGGGGGACTAGCGGGAGTGGGGGAGCTGTTTTTT
CASSDGGGLAGVGELFF
>TRBJ2-5|TRBV5-1|TRBD1|once
TGCGCCAGCAGCTTGGGACAGGGTAACGGGGAGACCCAGTACTTC
CASSLGQGNGETQYF
>TRBJ2-5|TRBV7-7|-|-
TGTGCTAGCAGCCCCAGGGAATTGGGAGAGACCCAGTACTTC
CASSPRELGETQYF
>TRBJ1-4|TRBV4-2|-|-
TGTGCCAGCAGCCGAGGACATGACAGGAGCAATGAAAAACTGTTTTTT
CASSRGHDRSNEKLFF
>TRBJ2-3|TRBV10-2|TRBD2|-
TGCGCCAGCAGTGCCCTAGCGGAAAGCACAGATACGCAGTATTTT
CASSALAESTDTQYF
>TRBJ2-5|TRBV5-6|-|-
TGTGCCAGCAGCCCCCAGGGGATCCAAGAGACCCAGTACTTC
CASSPQGIQETQYF
>TRBJ1-1|TRBV9|TRBD1|-
TGTGCCAGCAGCGCCCGACGACAGGGGGAGAACACTGAAGCTTTCTTT
CASSARRQGENTEAFF
>TRBJ2-7|TRBV20-1|-|once
TGCAGTGCGCCGACGGGAGACGAGCAGTACTTC
CSAPTGDEQYF
>TRBJ1-5|TRBV28|TRBD1|-
TGTGCCAGCAGTTCGGGACAGGGTGGTCAGCCCCAGCATTTT
CASSSGQGGQPQHF
>TRBJ2-2|TRBV19|TRBD2|-
TGTGCCAGTAGTATAGATTCGCGACAGCGGGGGGCAGGGGAGCTGTTTTTT
CASSIDSRQRGAGELFF
>TRBJ2-2|TRBV5-4|-|once
TGTGCCAGCAGCTTACTTAGCGGCACCGGGGAGCTGTTTTTT
CASSLLSGTGELFF
>TRBJ2-7|TRBV5-4|-|once
TGTGCCAGCAGCGCACGACAGAAATCCTACGAGCAGTACTTC
CASSARQKSYEQYF
>TRBJ2-1|TRBV15|TRBD1|-
TGTGCCACCAGCAGAGACGAAACAGGGGGCGGTGAGCAGTTCTTC
CATSRDETGGGEQFF
>TRBJ2-5|TRBV7-9|TRBD1|-
TGTGCCAGCAGCCTGGGACAGAGAGCCCAAGAGACCCAGTACTTC
CASSLGQRAQETQYF
>TRBJ2-7|TRBV6-6|-|-
TGTGCCAGCAGTTGGGACACGGGACGATACGAGCAGTACTTC
CASSWDTGRYEQYF
>TRBJ2-5|TRBV29-1|-|-
TGCAGCGTTGAAGGTAGCGCGGAGACCCAGTACTTC
CSVEGSAETQYF
>TRBJ2-2|TRBV3-1/TRBV3-2|TRBD1|-
TGTGCCAGCAGCCAAGGGGGGACAGGGAACACCGGGGAGCTGTTTTTT
CASSQGGTGNTGELFF
>TRBJ1-5|TRBV6-5|-|-
TGTGCCAGCAGTTCCCGGGAGAATCAGCCCCAGCATTTT
CASSSRENQPQHF
>TRBJ2-2|TRBV5-1|-|-
TGCGCCAGCAGCTTGGAACCCAGCGGGGAGCTGTTTTTT
CASSLEPSGELFF
>TRBJ1-5|TRBV12-1|-|once
TGTGCCAGATATAGCAATCAGCCCCAGCATTTT
CARYSNQPQHF